This TCR beta chain appears in the sequencing data of a study of T cells in Graves' hyperthyroidism and ophthalmopathy. Study-wide context: Once the initial diagnosis was made, peripheral blood was obtained before any treatment.

This CDR3 is 14 amino acids long. Per the germline V gene, CDR1 is GTSNPN and CDR2 is SVGIG (reference sequence). Trimming cost V 3 bases and J 1 base; bases outside gene matches: 3. TCR beta CDR3 regions were amplified from RNA. TCR CDR3 underwent first-round RT-PCR with the HTBI primer set. TCRdb ran MiXCR on the multiplex PCR reads and lists one entry per CDR3 protein. The sample shows roughly 380,000 distinct CDR3 sequences, around 13% of them seen only once. This clonotype was counted at least ten times. The patients, who ranged from 18 to 65 in age, presented with newly diagnosed hyperthyroidism lasting under 2 months. Diagnostic decisions used clinical symptoms, serum thyroxine and TRAb, thyroid ultrasound and orbital computed tomography.

This receptor was obtained from a young woman with Graves' hyperthyroidism. This chain links TRBV30 with TRBJ2-5; TRBD2 aligns across 9 bases. The specimen sequenced was blood. CDR3 nucleotide sequence: TGTGCCTGGAGACTAGCGGGCCCCCAAGAGACCCAGTACTTC. The encoded protein is CAWRLAGPQETQYF.